This TCR beta chain was identified during a study of blood T cell repertoires in COVID-19. Measured with immunoSEQ multiplex PCR; TCRdb has only the in-frame clones, and not every one. The sample has around 230,000 clones, roughly 87% seen once. The CDR3 is made up of 14 amino acids. Germline V gene lookup returns CDR1 LGHDT and CDR2 YNNKEL (reference sequence). The J segment lost 10 bases and the V segment lost 0 bases, leaving 6 bases of the junction unmatched. The chain links TRBV3-1 (or the pseudogene TRBV3-2) to TRBJ1-2, with 9 bases lining up with TRBD1. Sequencing used peripheral blood. The clonotype was recovered from a man aged 60 to 75 who had recovered from COVID-19. The CDR3 DNA reads as TGTGCCAGCAGCCAAGATCACAGGGGGCGCGTCTACACCTTC. Its translation: CASSQDHRGRVYTF.